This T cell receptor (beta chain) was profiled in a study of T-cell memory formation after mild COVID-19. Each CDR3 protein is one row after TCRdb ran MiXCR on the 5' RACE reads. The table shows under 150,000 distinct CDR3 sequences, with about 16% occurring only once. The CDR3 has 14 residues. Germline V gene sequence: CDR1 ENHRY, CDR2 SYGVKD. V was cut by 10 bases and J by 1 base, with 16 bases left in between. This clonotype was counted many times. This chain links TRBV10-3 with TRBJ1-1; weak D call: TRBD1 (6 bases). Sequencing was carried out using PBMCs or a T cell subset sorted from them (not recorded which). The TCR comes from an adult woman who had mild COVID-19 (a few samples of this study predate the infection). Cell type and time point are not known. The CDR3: CATSQPRGNTEAFF. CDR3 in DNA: TGTGCCACCTCCCAGCCCAGGGGGAACACTGAAGCTTTCTTT.